These T cell receptor beta chains were read from a single sample in a study of OX40 agonist ivuxolimab in advanced cancers. TCRdb's copy holds only in-frame clones and misses some; the assay was immunoSEQ multiplex PCR. The table has about 48,000 clones, about four fifths seen once. Source: CD4+ or CD8+ T cells sorted from blood, taken in a trial of the OX40 agonist ivuxolimab. The receptors shown here come from an adult with an advanced solid tumor such as melanoma, head and neck, liver or kidney cancer. CDR3s include the opening cysteine and the closing phenylalanine or tryptophan. D genes are given only for firm matches. Only some rows state a clone size, as once, few, many or a class for expanded clones.

d_gene: TRBD1
j_gene: TRBJ2-2
v_gene: TRBV9
abundance: NA
len: 15
CDR3aa: CASSVRTGVTGELFF
CDR3nt: TGTGCCAGCAGCGTACGGACAGGGGTCACCGGGGAGCTGTTTTTT

d_gene: NA
j_gene: TRBJ2-2
v_gene: TRBV11-2
abundance: NA
len: 15
CDR3aa: CASSLAGEDTGELFF
CDR3nt: TGTGCCAGCAGCTTAGCAGGGGAGGACACCGGGGAGCTGTTTTTT

d_gene: NA
j_gene: TRBJ2-7
v_gene: TRBV18
abundance: NA
len: 15
CDR3aa: CASSPRGRGRNEQYF
CDR3nt: TGTGCCAGCTCACCACGAGGCAGGGGTAGGAACGAGCAGTACTTC

d_gene: NA
j_gene: TRBJ2-3
v_gene: TRBV5-6
abundance: NA
len: 13
CDR3aa: CASSQPWGDTQYF
CDR3nt: TGTGCCAGCAGCCAACCCTGGGGAGATACGCAGTATTTT

d_gene: TRBD1
j_gene: TRBJ1-6
v_gene: TRBV28
abundance: few
len: 15
CDR3aa: CASIVGTEDNSPLHF
CDR3nt: TGTGCCAGCATCGTCGGGACAGAAGATAATTCACCCCTCCACTTT

d_gene: NA
j_gene: TRBJ2-5
v_gene: TRBV9
abundance: NA
len: 14
CDR3aa: CASSVGQGKETQYF
CDR3nt: TGTGCCAGCAGCGTAGGTCAGGGAAAAGAGACCCAGTACTTC

d_gene: NA
j_gene: TRBJ1-1
v_gene: TRBV7-2
abundance: NA
len: 14
CDR3aa: CASTPGGSVTEAFF
CDR3nt: TGTGCCAGCACCCCCGGGGGCAGCGTCACTGAAGCTTTCTTT

d_gene: NA
j_gene: TRBJ2-5
v_gene: TRBV28
abundance: NA
len: 15
CDR3aa: CASSFSPTSRETQYF
CDR3nt: TGTGCCAGCAGTTTCAGCCCTACTTCGCGAGAGACCCAGTACTTC

d_gene: NA
j_gene: TRBJ1-2
v_gene: TRBV10-3
abundance: NA
len: 14
CDR3aa: CAIREIGANYGYTF
CDR3nt: TGTGCCATCAGGGAAATAGGGGCTAACTATGGCTACACCTTC

d_gene: NA
j_gene: TRBJ2-6
v_gene: TRBV9
abundance: NA
len: 14
CDR3aa: CASSRTSGANVLTF
CDR3nt: TGTGCCAGCAGCCGGACCTCTGGGGCCAACGTCCTGACTTTC

d_gene: NA
j_gene: TRBJ2-1
v_gene: TRBV18
abundance: NA
len: 15
CDR3aa: CASSPTSLSYNEQFF
CDR3nt: TGTGCCAGCTCACCGACTTCACTCTCCTACAATGAGCAGTTCTTC

d_gene: NA
j_gene: TRBJ2-5
v_gene: TRBV7-2
abundance: NA
len: 15
CDR3aa: CASSLSGGGRETQYF
CDR3nt: TGTGCCAGCAGCCTATCTGGCGGAGGGAGGGAGACCCAGTACTTC

d_gene: TRBD1
j_gene: TRBJ2-5
v_gene: TRBV5-4
abundance: NA
len: 15
CDR3aa: CASSGTGDGQETQYF
CDR3nt: TGTGCCAGCAGCGGGACAGGGGACGGGCAAGAGACCCAGTACTTC

d_gene: NA
j_gene: TRBJ2-1
v_gene: TRBV10-2
abundance: NA
len: 14
CDR3aa: CASSETSVGNEQFF
CDR3nt: TGCGCCAGCAGTGAAACCAGCGTCGGCAATGAGCAGTTCTTC

d_gene: NA
j_gene: TRBJ1-1
v_gene: TRBV5-1
abundance: NA
len: 16
CDR3aa: CASSSGAGRGNTEAFF
CDR3nt: TGCGCCAGCAGCTCCGGGGCAGGCAGAGGGAACACTGAAGCTTTCTTT

d_gene: NA
j_gene: TRBJ1-5
v_gene: TRBV7-2
abundance: NA
len: 15
CDR3aa: CASSRFQANYQPQHF
CDR3nt: TGTGCCAGCAGCCGATTTCAGGCAAATTATCAGCCCCAGCATTTT

d_gene: NA
j_gene: TRBJ1-4
v_gene: TRBV30
abundance: NA
len: 14
CDR3aa: CAWSQDTTNEKLFF
CDR3nt: TGTGCCTGGAGCCAGGACACAACTAATGAAAAACTGTTTTTT

d_gene: NA
j_gene: TRBJ2-1
v_gene: TRBV5-5
abundance: NA
len: 16
CDR3aa: CASSLAGVSSYNEQFF
CDR3nt: TGTGCCAGCAGCTTGGCTGGGGTCAGCTCCTACAATGAGCAGTTCTTC

d_gene: NA
j_gene: TRBJ1-3
v_gene: TRBV7-6
abundance: NA
len: 14
CDR3aa: CASSSRGPGNTIYF
CDR3nt: TGTGCCAGCAGCTCCAGGGGACCTGGAAACACCATATATTTT

d_gene: NA
j_gene: TRBJ2-1
v_gene: TRBV9
abundance: NA
len: 14
CDR3aa: CASSVDGEPEKGFF
CDR3nt: TGTGCCAGCAGCGTAGACGGCGAACCGGAGAAGGGGTTCTTC

d_gene: TRBD1
j_gene: TRBJ2-7
v_gene: TRBV4-1
abundance: NA
len: 15
CDR3aa: CASSPRDRVNHEQYF
CDR3nt: TGCGCCAGCAGCCCCCGGGACAGGGTGAATCACGAGCAGTACTTC

d_gene: NA
j_gene: TRBJ2-1
v_gene: TRBV5-1
abundance: NA
len: 19
CDR3aa: CASSLQGARGRLAANEQFF
CDR3nt: TGCGCCAGCAGCTTACAGGGGGCCAGGGGGAGACTAGCGGCGAATGAGCAGTTCTTC

d_gene: NA
j_gene: TRBJ1-4
v_gene: TRBV5-6
abundance: NA
len: 14
CDR3aa: CASSLEQVPEKLFF
CDR3nt: TGTGCCAGCAGCTTGGAACAGGTGCCTGAAAAACTGTTTTTT

d_gene: NA
j_gene: TRBJ1-5
v_gene: TRBV7-6
abundance: few
len: 15
CDR3aa: CASSLGAGSGQPQHF
CDR3nt: TGTGCCAGCAGCTTAGGGGCGGGAAGCGGTCAGCCCCAGCATTTT

d_gene: NA
j_gene: TRBJ2-1
v_gene: TRBV7-6
abundance: NA
len: 15
CDR3aa: CASSPRETSYNEQFF
CDR3nt: TGTGCCAGCAGCCCACGGGAAACCTCCTACAATGAGCAGTTCTTC

d_gene: NA
j_gene: TRBJ2-3
v_gene: TRBV5-6
abundance: NA
len: 17
CDR3aa: CASSLGELRLSTDTQYF
CDR3nt: TGTGCCAGCAGCTTGGGAGAGCTCCGCTTGAGCACAGATACGCAGTATTTT

d_gene: TRBD2
j_gene: TRBJ2-7
v_gene: TRBV5-4
abundance: NA
len: 15
CDR3aa: CASSQTSGGTYEQYF
CDR3nt: TGTGCCAGCAGCCAAACTAGCGGGGGAACCTACGAGCAGTACTTC

d_gene: TRBD2
j_gene: TRBJ2-3
v_gene: TRBV14
abundance: NA
len: 16
CDR3aa: CASSQFLAGRTDTQYF
CDR3nt: TGTGCCAGCAGCCAATTCTTAGCGGGAAGGACAGATACGCAGTATTTT

d_gene: NA
j_gene: TRBJ1-2
v_gene: TRBV28
abundance: NA
len: 13
CDR3aa: CASSISVGTGYTF
CDR3nt: TGTGCCAGCAGTATATCAGTGGGGACCGGCTACACCTTC

d_gene: NA
j_gene: TRBJ2-7
v_gene: TRBV4-2
abundance: once
len: 12
CDR3aa: CASSHRQYEQYF
CDR3nt: TGTGCCAGCAGCCACAGACAGTACGAGCAGTACTTC

d_gene: NA
j_gene: TRBJ1-5
v_gene: TRBV5-6
abundance: NA
len: 19
CDR3aa: CASSSRFGGGSLGNQLQHF
CDR3nt: TGTGCCAGCAGCTCCAGATTCGGCGGTGGTTCTTTGGGCAATCAGCTCCAGCATTTT

d_gene: NA
j_gene: TRBJ1-1
v_gene: TRBV7-3
abundance: NA
len: 13
CDR3aa: CASSLTRGAEAFF
CDR3nt: TGTGCCAGCAGCTTGACCAGGGGAGCTGAAGCTTTCTTT

d_gene: NA
j_gene: TRBJ1-4
v_gene: TRBV30
abundance: NA
len: 12
CDR3aa: CALSGGGEKLFF
CDR3nt: TGTGCCTTGAGCGGGGGAGGAGAAAAACTGTTTTTT

d_gene: NA
j_gene: TRBJ2-2
v_gene: TRBV5-1
abundance: few
len: 15
CDR3aa: CASSSGTVNTGELFF
CDR3nt: TGCGCCAGCAGCTCCGGGACGGTGAACACCGGGGAGCTGTTTTTT

d_gene: TRBD2
j_gene: TRBJ2-3
v_gene: TRBV6-5
abundance: NA
len: 15
CDR3aa: CASSRAGVSADTQYF
CDR3nt: TGTGCCAGCAGTCGAGCGGGGGTGAGCGCAGATACGCAGTATTTT

d_gene: TRBD2
j_gene: TRBJ2-1
v_gene: TRBV4-1
abundance: NA
len: 16
CDR3aa: CASSQVLAGGLHEQFF
CDR3nt: TGCGCCAGCAGCCAAGTGTTAGCGGGGGGGTTGCATGAGCAGTTCTTC

d_gene: TRBD1
j_gene: TRBJ1-3
v_gene: TRBV7-3
abundance: NA
len: 16
CDR3aa: CASSLGRGLSGNTIYF
CDR3nt: TGTGCCAGCAGCTTGGGCAGGGGGCTTTCTGGAAACACCATATATTTT

d_gene: NA
j_gene: TRBJ2-7
v_gene: TRBV6-5
abundance: NA
len: 15
CDR3aa: CASRHKRVQPYEQYF
CDR3nt: TGTGCCAGCAGACACAAGAGGGTTCAGCCCTACGAGCAGTACTTC

d_gene: NA
j_gene: TRBJ2-1
v_gene: TRBV11-2
abundance: once
len: 17
CDR3aa: CASSFSPTGGLRQWQFF
CDR3nt: TGTGCCAGCAGCTTTTCCCCTACCGGGGGACTCCGCCAATGGCAGTTCTTC

d_gene: NA
j_gene: TRBJ2-7
v_gene: TRBV7-2
abundance: NA
len: 15
CDR3aa: CASSLVGGSSYEQYF
CDR3nt: TGTGCCAGCAGCTTAGTCGGGGGTAGCTCCTACGAGCAGTACTTC

d_gene: TRBD1
j_gene: TRBJ2-3
v_gene: TRBV5-1
abundance: NA
len: 15
CDR3aa: CASSSQGAQIDTQYF
CDR3nt: TGCGCCAGCAGCTCACAGGGGGCGCAGATAGATACGCAGTATTTT

d_gene: NA
j_gene: TRBJ1-6
v_gene: TRBV5-8
abundance: NA
len: 15
CDR3aa: CASSSPRGYNSPLHF
CDR3nt: TGTGCCAGCAGCTCACCACGGGGTTATAATTCACCCCTCCACTTT

d_gene: TRBD2
j_gene: TRBJ2-7
v_gene: TRBV18
abundance: NA
len: 16
CDR3aa: CASSPTGTSGSYEQYF
CDR3nt: TGTGCCAGCTCACCTACCGGGACTAGCGGCTCCTACGAGCAGTACTTC

d_gene: NA
j_gene: TRBJ2-2
v_gene: TRBV4-3
abundance: NA
len: 14
CDR3aa: CASSQAPGVGELFF
CDR3nt: TGCGCCAGCAGCCAAGCCCCAGGTGTCGGGGAGCTGTTTTTT

d_gene: NA
j_gene: TRBJ2-2
v_gene: TRBV7-2
abundance: NA
len: 14
CDR3aa: CASSLGGSTGELFF
CDR3nt: TGTGCCAGCAGCTTGGGCGGGTCCACCGGGGAGCTGTTTTTT

d_gene: NA
j_gene: TRBJ1-1
v_gene: TRBV18
abundance: NA
len: 16
CDR3aa: CASSPPGSRGYTEAFF
CDR3nt: TGTGCCAGCTCACCACCGGGAAGTAGGGGATACACTGAAGCTTTCTTT

d_gene: NA
j_gene: TRBJ2-1
v_gene: TRBV6-1
abundance: NA
len: 15
CDR3aa: CASRRQLAIYNEQFF
CDR3nt: TGTGCCAGCAGGCGACAGCTAGCAATCTACAATGAGCAGTTCTTC

d_gene: TRBD1
j_gene: TRBJ1-5
v_gene: TRBV18
abundance: NA
len: 15
CDR3aa: CASSPREGAGQPQHF
CDR3nt: TGTGCCAGCTCACCACGGGAGGGGGCCGGCCAGCCCCAGCATTTT

d_gene: TRBD2
j_gene: TRBJ2-5
v_gene: TRBV6-1
abundance: NA
len: 16
CDR3aa: CASSEISSGGAGTQYF
CDR3nt: TGTGCCAGCAGTGAAATTTCTAGCGGGGGGGCTGGGACCCAGTACTTC

d_gene: NA
j_gene: TRBJ2-1
v_gene: TRBV18
abundance: NA
len: 16
CDR3aa: CASSPPGQGMNNEQFF
CDR3nt: TGTGCCAGCTCACCACCAGGGCAGGGGATGAACAATGAGCAGTTCTTC

d_gene: TRBD1
j_gene: TRBJ2-1
v_gene: TRBV5-1
abundance: NA
len: 15
CDR3aa: CASSRDSQVYNEQFF
CDR3nt: TGCGCCAGCAGCCGGGACAGCCAAGTTTACAATGAGCAGTTCTTC

d_gene: NA
j_gene: TRBJ1-2
v_gene: TRBV5-6
abundance: NA
len: 14
CDR3aa: CASSLDSTNDGYTF
CDR3nt: TGTGCCAGCAGCTTGGACAGTACGAACGATGGCTACACCTTC

d_gene: NA
j_gene: TRBJ1-1
v_gene: TRBV7-9
abundance: few
len: 15
CDR3aa: CASSPGDRMNTEAFF
CDR3nt: TGTGCCAGCAGCCCGGGGGACCGCATGAACACTGAAGCTTTCTTT

d_gene: TRBD1
j_gene: TRBJ2-3
v_gene: TRBV29-1
abundance: once
len: 15
CDR3aa: CSVLGQGARTDTQYF
CDR3nt: TGCAGCGTACTGGGACAGGGGGCGCGCACAGATACGCAGTATTTT